This TCR beta chain comes out of a study of cytomegalovirus exposure and HLA in healthy donors. Notes on the study in general: Reports described diagnosis of cytomegalovirus status by the classifier as highly specific and sensitive.

It was with 60 Vbeta and 13 Jbeta primers that the PCR ran. Using immunoSEQ multiplex PCR, the repertoire was profiled, and TCRdb retains in-frame clones only, with some absent. This table holds tens of thousands of clones. For this clone: The antigen remains unidentified.

Germline-derived CDR1 and CDR2 are SNHLY and FYNNEI. V lost 8 bases to trimming and J lost 8 bases, with 19 bases between them. This CDR3 contains 14 residues. The receptor's source is a man aged 50 to 60 in good health and CMV-seropositive. The rearrangement uses TRBV2 and TRBJ1-5; no firm D call. The material sequenced was PBMCs. The CDR3, as DNA: TGTGCCAGCGGTCCCTTGGGCAATTCGGAGCCCCAGCATTTT. This codes for CASGPLGNSEPQHF.